Here is one T cell receptor (beta chain) with its context. Its target is not known. This table comes from immunoSEQ multiplex PCR, and its TCRdb copy is limited to in-frame clones, with some not included. The sample has 25,000 to 30,000 clones, about 88% seen once; the top ten hold 13% to 15%. The V gene end was trimmed by 0 bases and the J gene end by 4 bases; junction bases not matched to a gene: 11. This CDR3 comprises 18 residues. Germline V CDR1 and CDR2: LGHNA, YNFKEQ. The sample belongs to a study of OX40 agonist ivuxolimab in advanced cancers. Study in general: Patients achieving partial responses numbered three: one hepatocellular carcinoma case and two cutaneous melanoma cases.

General study points: The authors did not determine the antigen specificity of the expanded peripheral T cells. CD8+ T cells averaged more expanded clones than CD4+.

The chain combines TRBV4-2 with TRBJ2-3; TRBD2 agrees at 9 bases. The input for sequencing was CD4+ or CD8+ T cells sorted from blood, taken in a trial of the OX40 agonist ivuxolimab. The receptor's source is an adult with an advanced solid tumor such as melanoma, head and neck, liver or kidney cancer. The CDR3 protein is CASSQDPGMTSGPDTQYF. The DNA of the CDR3 is TGTGCCAGCAGCCAAGATCCGGGGATGACTAGCGGACCAGATACGCAGTATTTT.